This T cell receptor (beta chain) stems from a study of a mutant IDH1 vaccine in newly diagnosed glioma. Overall study context: Treated patients, averaging 40.4 years, were around 62% male and approximately 38% female. Overall study findings and caveats: Shifts in the top peripheral T cell clonotypes seemed unrelated to pseudoprogression.

The time point was: week 5, during vaccination. Doses consisted of 300 ug of mutant IDH1 20-mer peptide each, paired with topical imiquimod. The CDR3 has 11 residues. V lost 7 bases and J lost 6; bases outside the gene matches: 5. From germline, CDR1 is GTSNPN and CDR2 SVGIG (reference sequence). Only in-frame clones appear in the TCRdb table, and some are missing; sequencing was by immunoSEQ multiplex PCR. The sample has some 51,000 clones; about 77% are singletons. Concerning this clone: The target antigen is unknown.

Sequencing was performed on PBMCs, taken from a glioma patient whose treatment included an IDH1 peptide vaccine. The receptor was derived from a woman between 35 and 50 years old with glioma. The chain combines TRBV30 with TRBJ2-7; 8 positions match TRBD1. The DNA of the CDR3 is TGTGCCTCCCACAGGGGGGCCGAGCAGTACTTC. It translates to CASHRGAEQYF.